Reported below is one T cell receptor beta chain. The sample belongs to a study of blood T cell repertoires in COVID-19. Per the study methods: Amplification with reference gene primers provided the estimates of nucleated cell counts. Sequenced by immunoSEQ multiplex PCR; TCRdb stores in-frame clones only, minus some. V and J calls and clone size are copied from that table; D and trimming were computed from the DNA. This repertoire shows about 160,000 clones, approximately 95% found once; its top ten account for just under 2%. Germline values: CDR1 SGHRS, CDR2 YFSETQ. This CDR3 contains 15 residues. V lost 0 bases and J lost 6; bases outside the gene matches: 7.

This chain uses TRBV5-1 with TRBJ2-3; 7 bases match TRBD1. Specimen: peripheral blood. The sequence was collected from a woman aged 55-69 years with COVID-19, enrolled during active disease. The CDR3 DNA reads TGCGCCAGCAGCTTGGACAGGGGAACAATCGATACGCAGTATTTT. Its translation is CASSLDRGTIDTQYF.